The present entry profiles one TCR beta chain with its context. The antigen it recognizes is unknown. Within one base of it there is no much larger clone, and no base qualities were kept. The trial excluded patients who had a history of autoimmune disease or who were on systemic immunosuppression. In every dose cohort, peripheral blood was drawn for TCR sequencing at baseline, cycle 4 day 1, and cycle 7 day 1. Samples were obtained from an open-label, multicenter, first-in-human phase I dose-escalation trial of ivuxolimab. Adults with locally advanced or metastatic melanoma, renal cell carcinoma, hepatocellular carcinoma or head and neck squamous cell carcinoma were enrolled in the trial. Before TCR sequencing, CD4+ T cells and CD8+ T cells from peripheral blood were sorted into separate populations. The data were obtained in a study of OX40 agonist ivuxolimab in advanced cancers. The study in broad terms: The costimulatory receptor OX40 (CD134) was targeted by ivuxolimab, a fully human IgG2 agonistic monoclonal antibody. The dose-escalation cohort was approximately 83% male with a mean age of about 60 years, ranging from roughly 23 to 80. Prior anti-PD-1, anti-PD-L1 or anti-CTLA-4 therapy was permitted, and approximately 41% of dose-escalation patients had received checkpoint inhibitors. Three dose-escalation patients achieved partial responses, one with hepatocellular carcinoma and two with cutaneous melanoma. The paper covers the monotherapy dose-escalation part of the phase I ivuxolimab trial, which included N of about 56 patients. Of the roughly 52 patients in dose escalation, around 19 had hepatocellular carcinoma, about 15 had melanoma, 9 had renal cell carcinoma and 9 had head and neck cancer. Intravenous ivuxolimab was administered to patients every 2 weeks at six dose levels: 0.01, 0.1, 0.3, 1.5, 3 and 10 mg/kg. The purpose of peripheral TCRbeta sequencing was to test whether ivuxolimab changed TCR sequence diversity and led to clonal T-cell expansion. Overall results and qualifications from the work: Which antigens the clonally expanded peripheral T cells were specific for was not determined. Low levels of normalized T-cell clonal expansion were also seen in some patients who did not respond. In the 0.1-3.0 mg/kg groups, partial responders had among the lowest normalized peripheral clonal expansion, particularly in CD8+ T cells. After ivuxolimab, expanded clones were on average more numerous among CD8+ T cells than among CD4+ T cells. Clonal expansion of both CD4+ and CD8+ blood T cells was observed from baseline to week 6 at doses 0.1 to 3.0 mg/kg.

Genomic DNA was isolated from the sorted cells so that the TCRbeta CDR3 region could be sequenced. The immunoSEQ Assay was used for sequencing of TCRbeta CDR3 regions. TCRdb re-hosts the immuneACCESS table, in-frame sequences only. Its copies lack some clones; in the studies checked, an unresolved V gene accounts for under half of them, and the cause for the rest is not known. Within this sample are some 25,000 clones, with 65% to 90% of them counted one time only. About 16% of the sample comes from the top ten. The CDR3 holds 13 amino acids from the cysteine to the phenylalanine. Solely the CDR3 DNA is kept, with 39 bases framed from the first base. V was cut back by 5 bases and J by 1 base, leaving a gap of 9 bases between them. The germline V gene sets CDR1 to SGHTA and CDR2 to FQGTGA.

The TCR sequence derives from an adult with an advanced solid tumor such as melanoma, head and neck, liver or kidney cancer. The specimen comprised CD4+ or CD8+ T cells sorted from blood, sampled in a trial of the OX40 agonist ivuxolimab. The sequence links TRBV7-3 to TRBJ2-7; perhaps TRBD1 is the D gene, with 6 bases matching. The DNA sequence reads TGTGCCAGCAGCCAGGGGATTTCCTACGAGCAGTACTTC. Its protein is CASSQGISYEQYF.